This T cell receptor (beta chain) was found in a study of identical twins. This clonotype has a handful of counts. In TCRdb, the 5' RACE reads were re-called with MiXCR into one record per CDR3 protein. The table lists 570,000 or so distinct CDR3 sequences, nearly 10% of them singletons, with roughly 3% in the top ten. V lost 0 bases and J lost 3; bases outside the gene matches: 9. This CDR3 region has 17 residues. Germline V gene sequence: CDR1 SGHDT, CDR2 YYEEEE. The data were also submitted as part of a second study, on yellow fever vaccine responses in identical twins.

The sequence was obtained from a woman under 30 in good health. Sequenced: PBMCs. The chain joins TRBV5-6 to TRBJ2-5; 9 nucleotides match TRBD1. This chain's CDR3 is CASSLARGGQGKETQYF. The CDR3 nucleotides read TGTGCCAGCAGCTTGGCCCGGGGTGGACAGGGGAAAGAGACCCAGTACTTC.